This T cell receptor (beta chain) was documented in a study of blood T cell repertoires in COVID-19. The CDR3 loop spans 15 amino acids. Trimming cost V 4 bases and J 5 bases, with 15 bases left between them. CDR1 is MNHEY, CDR2 SVGAGI, per germline. TCRdb's copy holds only in-frame clones and misses some; the assay was immunoSEQ multiplex PCR. The repertoire holds approximately 200,000 clones, with 80% to 90% as singletons. This sequence originates from a woman in her twenties or thirties who had been exposed to COVID-19. The sequenced material came from PBMCs or T cells enriched from blood (not recorded which). This rearrangement joins TRBV6-5 to TRBJ1-5, with a possible D match to TRBD1 (6 bases). The CDR3 DNA reads as TGTGCCAGCAGTTTAGCCGGGACACTATATCAGCCCCAGCATTTT. Translation: CASSLAGTLYQPQHF.